These 7 T cell receptor beta chains were sequenced from one sample in a study of T cells in localized non-small cell lung cancer. The data were produced by immunoSEQ multiplex PCR, yet TCRdb's version contains in-frame clones alone and is incomplete. The sample consists of 60,000 to 85,000 clones, 86% of them appearing once. The starting material was peripheral blood, obtained before any cancer treatment. These receptors all stem from a male donor aged 60 or over with stage III squamous cell lung carcinoma.

The genes are TRBV30 and TRBJ2-7; D tentatively reads TRBD1 or TRBD2 (5 bases each). V lost 2 bases and J 5 bases, leaving 16 bases between the germline ends. This CDR3 comprises 14 residues. Germline CDR1 reads GTSNPN; CDR2 reads SVGIG (reference sequence). The CDR3 DNA is TGTGCCTGGAGTAAGGGACCAATCCGGAACGAGCAGTACTTC. It is translated as CAWSKGPIRNEQYF.

The rearrangement links TRBV19 to TRBJ1-3; no reliable D call. Trimming removed 5 bases from V and 0 bases from J, with 5 bases in between. CDR3 length equals 13 residues. The germline gives CDR1 LNHDA, CDR2 SQIVND (reference sequence). CDR3 protein: CASSEYSGNTIYF. CDR3 in DNA: TGTGCCAGTAGTGAGTACTCTGGAAACACCATATATTTT.

The V and J genes are TRBV1 and TRBJ1-4. TRBV1 is a known pseudogene. The CDR3 runs to 17 residues. The CDR3 coding sequence is TGCACCAGCAGCCAAGCCCGCTTGGGACGACCAGGTGAAAAACTGTTTTTT. This gives the protein CTSSQARLGRPGEKLFF.

V is TRBV7-3 and J is TRBJ1-6; 9 bases match TRBD1. Germline assignment: CDR1 SGHTA and CDR2 FQGTGA. The CDR3 is 15 residues long. V lost 4 bases, J lost 10 bases, and 8 bases stayed unmatched. The chain's CDR3 is CASSSSDRGSSPLHF. The CDR3 nucleotides read TGTGCCAGCAGCTCATCGGACAGGGGATCCTCACCCCTCCACTTT.

The chain couples TRBV5-4 to TRBJ1-6; the D is unclear. Germline lookup yields CDR1 SGHNT and CDR2 YYREEE (reference sequence). Trimming removed 0 bases at V and 8 bases at J, with 9 bases between. The CDR3 spans 14 residues. The CDR3 sequence is CASSLDLDHSPLHF. The CDR3 coding sequence is TGTGCCAGCAGCTTGGACCTAGACCATTCACCCCTCCACTTT.

The chain uses TRBV15 and TRBJ2-6, with 8 positions matching TRBD1. The CDR3 length is 17 residues. Trimming cost V 3 bases and J 0 bases; bases outside gene matches: 4. Germline V CDR1 and CDR2: LNHNV, YYDKDF (reference sequence). In DNA form, the CDR3 reads TGTGCCACCAGCAGCGGACAGGGATACTCTGGGGCCAACGTCCTGACTTTC. Translated: CATSSGQGYSGANVLTF.

This chain connects TRBV27 to TRBJ2-7; a weak D match, TRBD2 (5 bases). The CDR3 loop spans 14 amino acids. V lost 5 bases and J lost 9, with 20 bases in between. The germline V gene has CDR1 MNHEY and CDR2 SMNVEV (reference sequence). The CDR3 DNA is TGTGCCAGCAGTCCCCTTAGGGCCGGAGGTGGGCAGTACGTC. It specifies CASSPLRAGGGQYV.